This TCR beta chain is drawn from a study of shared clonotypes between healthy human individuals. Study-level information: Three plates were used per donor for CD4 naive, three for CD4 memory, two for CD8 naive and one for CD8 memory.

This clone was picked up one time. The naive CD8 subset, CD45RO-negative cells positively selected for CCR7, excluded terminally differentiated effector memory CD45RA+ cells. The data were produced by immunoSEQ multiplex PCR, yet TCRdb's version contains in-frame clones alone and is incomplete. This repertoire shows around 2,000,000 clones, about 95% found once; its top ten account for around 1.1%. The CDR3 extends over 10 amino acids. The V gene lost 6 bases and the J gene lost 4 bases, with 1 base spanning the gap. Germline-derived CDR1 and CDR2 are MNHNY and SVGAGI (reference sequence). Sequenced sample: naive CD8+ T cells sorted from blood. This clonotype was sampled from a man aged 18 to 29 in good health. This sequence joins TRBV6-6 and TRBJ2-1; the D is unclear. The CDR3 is CASRYNEQFF. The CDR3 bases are TGTGCCAGCAGATACAATGAGCAGTTCTTC.